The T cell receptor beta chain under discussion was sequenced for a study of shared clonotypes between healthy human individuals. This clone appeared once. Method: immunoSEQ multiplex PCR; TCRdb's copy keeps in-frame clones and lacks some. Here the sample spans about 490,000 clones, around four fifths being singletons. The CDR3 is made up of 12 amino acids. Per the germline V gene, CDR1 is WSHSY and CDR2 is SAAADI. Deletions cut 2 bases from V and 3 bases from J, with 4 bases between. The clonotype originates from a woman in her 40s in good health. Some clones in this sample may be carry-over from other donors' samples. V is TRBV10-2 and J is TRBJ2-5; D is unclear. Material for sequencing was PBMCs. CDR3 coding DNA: TGCGCCAGCAGTGAGCAAGAAGAGACCCAGTACTTC. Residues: CASSEQEETQYF.